The next 13 T cell receptor beta chains were all read from a single sample in a study of regulatory T cells in long-lasting Graves disease. Both iRepertoire HTBI primers and Arm-PCR of CDR3 regions were used to build the TCR beta libraries. MiXCR, applied by TCRdb to the multiplex PCR reads, yields one record per CDR3 protein. The table includes more than 300,000 distinct CDR3 sequences, about a sixth detected once. Time point specified: newly diagnosed GD, antithyroid drugs for less than 3 months. Preparation of the TCR library used RNA extracted from PBMCs. Sequenced material: peripheral blood mononuclear cells (PBMCs), taken at new diagnosis, from a patient treated with antithyroid drugs. These receptors all stem from a female donor with Graves disease.

The table lists this clonotype with many counts. V usage is TRBV30 and J usage is TRBJ1-1; a weak D match, TRBD1 (5 bases). This CDR3 comprises 11 residues. Deletions cut 3 bases from V and 5 bases from J, with 7 bases between. Germline values: CDR1 GTSNPN, CDR2 SVGIG (reference sequence). The CDR3 DNA reads as TGTGCCTGGAGCTGGGGGACTGAAGCTTTCTTT. It codes for CAWSWGTEAFF.

In this sample, this clonotype turned up many times. The rearrangement uses TRBV4-1 and TRBJ1-6, with D maybe TRBD1 (6 bases). V lost 1 base and J 5 bases, leaving 9 bases between the germline ends. In germline, CDR1 is MGHRA, CDR2 YSYEKL. This CDR3 spans 15 amino acids. As DNA, the CDR3 is TGCGCCAGCAGCCAAGCCTGGACAGATAATTCACCCCTCCACTTT. This gives the protein CASSQAWTDNSPLHF.

The sample holds a few counts of this clonotype. This chain joins TRBV28 and TRBJ1-3, with TRBD1 matching over 12 bases. V lost 4 bases to trimming and J lost 8 bases; unmatched junction nucleotides: 3. Looked up from germline, CDR1 is MDHEN and CDR2 is SYDVKM. This CDR3 has 14 residues. The CDR3 loop is CASSWDRGRDTIYF. CDR3 in DNA: TGTGCCAGCAGTTGGGACAGGGGGCGAGACACCATATATTTT.

This clonotype was observed many times. The chain links TRBV20-1 to TRBJ1-5, with 10 nucleotides matching TRBD1. Losses at the gene ends were 3 bases for V and 6 bases for J; bases not matched to a gene: 8. CDR1 is DFQATT, CDR2 SNEGSKA, per germline (reference sequence). The CDR3 covers 15 residues. CDR3 coding DNA: TGCAGTGCTAGTGAGCGACAGGGGGCGATTCAGCCCCAGCATTTT. Translating it yields CSASERQGAIQPQHF.

There are many counts of this clonotype. The V call is TRBV24-1, the J call TRBJ1-1, with 9 positions matching TRBD1. The CDR3 extends over 14 amino acids. Germline V CDR1 and CDR2: KGHDR, SFDVKD. V trimming: 9 bases; J trimming: 1 base; junction bases outside the gene matches: 5. CDR3 loop: CATSGTGPNTEAFF. The CDR3, as DNA: TGTGCCACCTCGGGGACAGGGCCGAACACTGAAGCTTTCTTT.

This clonotype was counted once. V is TRBV3-1 and J is TRBJ1-2; D unclear. With 0 bases removed from V and 8 bases from J, the gap between germline ends came to 4 bases. CDR1 is LGHDT and CDR2 is YNNKEL in the germline V gene (reference sequence). This CDR3 has 11 amino acids. CDR3 amino acids: CASSQDLGYTF. CDR3 coding DNA: TGTGCCAGCAGCCAAGATCTGGGCTACACCTTC.

This clonotype was seen repeatedly, ten times or more. The rearrangement uses TRBV27 and TRBJ1-1; 8 positions match TRBD1. Germline CDR1 reads MNHEY; CDR2 reads SMNVEV (reference sequence). The CDR3 sequence is 14 residues long. V shed 5 bases and J 9 bases; nucleotides not matched to a gene: 11. The CDR3 reads CASSADRAYLQAFF. In nucleotides, the CDR3 is TGTGCCAGCAGTGCGGACAGGGCGTACCTGCAAGCTTTCTTT.

This clonotype was detected only a few times. The V call is TRBV9, the J call TRBJ2-1, with D unresolved. The CDR3 totals 14 residues. The ends were cut back, 1 base at V and 8 bases at J, with 13 bases in the middle. CDR1 and CDR2 (germline): SGDLS, YYNGEE. The CDR3 protein is CASSVNWAPDEQFF. In nucleotides, the CDR3 is TGTGCCAGCAGCGTAAACTGGGCGCCGGATGAGCAGTTCTTC.

Ten or more counts support this clonotype. The chain carries TRBV20-1 and TRBJ2-5, with D perhaps matching TRBD2 (6 bases). Per the germline V gene, CDR1 is DFQATT and CDR2 is SNEGSKA (reference sequence). V shed 0 bases and J shed 2 bases, with 13 bases lying between them. The CDR3 contains 15 residues. Here the CDR3 DNA reads TGCAGTGCTAGAGATTTACGACGGGGGCAAGAGACCCAGTACTTC. Protein: CSARDLRRGQETQYF.

This clonotype came up a few times. The chain is built from TRBV20-1 and TRBJ1-5, with unresolved D. Germline V lookup: CDR1 DFQATT, CDR2 SNEGSKA (reference sequence). This CDR3 region has 13 residues. Trimming cost V 3 bases and J 2 bases, with 8 bases left between them. The CDR3 nucleotides read TGCAGTGCTAGGAATGATGGCAATCAGCCCCAGCATTTT. This encodes CSARNDGNQPQHF.

This clonotype was detected many times. V gene TRBV18 combines with J gene TRBJ1-4; D gene uncertain. This CDR3 has 12 amino acids. Looked up from germline, CDR1 is KGHSH and CDR2 is LQKENI. V lost 4 bases and J lost 5, with 5 bases in between. CDR3 amino acids: CASSRSNEKLFF. Here the CDR3 DNA reads TGTGCCAGCTCACGGTCCAATGAAAAACTGTTTTTT.

This clonotype was seen more than once but under ten times. J is TRBJ2-5 and V is TRBV9; D not resolved. With 5 bases removed from V and 1 base from J, the gap between germline ends came to 12 bases. From germline, CDR1 is SGDLS and CDR2 YYNGEE. This CDR3 is 14 amino acids long. Here the CDR3 DNA reads TGTGCCAGCAGTGAGAGACATCTCCAAGAGACCCAGTACTTC. It codes for CASSERHLQETQYF. The full variable domain, completed using reference TRBV9 and TRBJ2-5, is DSGVTQTPKHLITATGQRVTLRCSPRSGDLSVYWYQQSLDQGLQFLIQYYNGEERAKGNILERFSAQQFPDLHSELNLSSLELGDSALYFCASSERHLQETQYFGPGTRLLVL.

This clonotype was recorded many times. Its ends do not fully match the called genes, so a read error is possible. This chain connects TRBV5-1 to TRBJ2-7; 8 nucleotides match TRBD2. CDR1 and CDR2 (germline): SGHRS, YFSETQ. CDR3 length: 12 amino acids. CDR3 amino acids: CASSPPGGEQYF. The CDR3 region has the DNA TGTGCCAGCAGCCCCCCGGGGGGGGAGCAGTACTTC.